The 25 T cell receptor beta chains listed next were all sequenced from one sample in a study of CD8+ T cells in alopecia areata. Extracted RNA was reverse transcribed into cDNA, the sequencing template. Profiled with immunoSEQ multiplex PCR; TCRdb holds only in-frame clones, not every one. The table has 110,000 to 150,000 clones, about three fifths seen once; the top ten hold nearly 6.5%. The input for sequencing was CD4+ T cells sorted from blood, taken at week 0. The receptors derive from a human donor with alopecia areata.

CDR3 in DNA: TGCAGCGTTGCGTTACGGTTGTCTGACACTGAAGCTTTCTTT. Its translation: CSVALRLSDTEAFF. The chain combines TRBV29-1 with TRBJ1-1, with D unclear. The V end was cut by 4 bases, the J end by 3 bases, with 15 bases between. There are 14 residues in the CDR3. Per germline, CDR1 SQVTM and CDR2 ANQGSEA.

The chain couples TRBV5-1 to TRBJ2-7; 9 nucleotides line up with TRBD1. The CDR3 spans 14 residues. The germline gives CDR1 SGHRS, CDR2 YFSETQ. J gave up 1 base and V 4 bases, and 3 bases lay outside the gene matches. CDR3 sequence reads: CASSTGTGSYEQYF. CDR3 coding DNA: TGCGCCAGCAGCACCGGGACAGGGTCCTACGAGCAGTACTTC.

This clone was counted only a few times. Other nucleotide sequences in the sample specify the same CDR3. The chain combines TRBV6-5 with TRBJ1-1; a possible D gene is TRBD1 (5 bases). CDR1 MNHEY and CDR2 SVGAGI come from the germline V gene. The CDR3 sequence is 14 residues long. Trimming took off 0 bases at V and 0 bases at J, with 5 bases between the two ends. CDR3 bases: TGTGCCAGCAGTTACTCGGGACTGAACACTGAAGCTTTCTTT. It codes for CASSYSGLNTEAFF.

This sequence joins TRBV5-1 and TRBJ1-1; a possible D gene is TRBD1 (6 bases). Trimming removed 7 bases from V and 4 bases from J, with 14 bases in between. The CDR3 is 13 residues long. Germline CDR1 SGHRS, CDR2 YFSETQ. CDR3 nucleotides: TGCGCCAGCGCATGGGACACAACCACTGAAGCTTTCTTT. Translating gives CASAWDTTTEAFF.

This chain uses TRBV29-1 with TRBJ2-5, with 10 bases lining up with TRBD2. The junction had 4 bases not matched to a gene; V was cut back by 6 bases and J by 3 bases. Per the germline V gene, CDR1 is SQVTM and CDR2 is ANQGSEA. The CDR3 contains 13 residues. The CDR3 is CSVILAGEETQYF. In nucleotides, the CDR3 is TGCAGCGTCATCCTAGCGGGGGAAGAGACCCAGTACTTC.

The rearrangement links TRBV10-3 to TRBJ1-5; a weak D match, TRBD1 (5 bases). Looked up from germline, CDR1 is ENHRY and CDR2 is SYGVKD. Trimming left V 0 bases short and J 3 bases short, with 9 bases between. This CDR3 has 15 amino acids. Written as DNA, the CDR3 is TGTGCCATCAGTGAGTCGACAGCTAACAATCAGCCCCAGCATTTT. Translating gives CAISESTANNQPQHF.

This clone was detected a few times. The chain uses TRBV7-6 and TRBJ2-7; possibly TRBD1 for D (5 bases). V gave up 1 base and J gave up 7 bases, with 14 bases separating them. Germline CDR1 is SGHVS and CDR2 is FNYEAQ. This CDR3 region has 14 residues. The CDR3 sequence: CASSLGGALEEQYF. Written as DNA, the CDR3 is TGTGCCAGCAGCTTAGGTGGGGCCCTAGAAGAGCAGTACTTC.

The chain joins TRBV29-1 to TRBJ2-3, with 8 bases that match TRBD2. Germline CDR1 and CDR2: SQVTM and ANQGSEA. CDR3 length: 13 amino acids. V lost 7 bases and J lost 6; bases outside the gene matches: 9. CDR3 amino acids: CSASGGTRDTQYF. Here the CDR3 DNA reads TGCAGCGCCAGCGGGGGCACCCGGGATACGCAGTATTTT.

In nucleotides, the CDR3 is TGCAGCGTGGACCGTAATGAAAAACTGTTTTTT. This sequence encodes CSVDRNEKLFF. The chain uses TRBV29-1 and TRBJ1-4, with no clear D. The CDR3 has 11 amino acids. Germline V gene sequence: CDR1 SQVTM, CDR2 ANQGSEA. Trimming cost V 6 bases and J 4 bases, with 6 bases left between them. Full variable domain (remainder filled in from reference TRBV29-1 and TRBJ1-4): SAVISQKPSRDICQRGTSLTIQCQVDSQVTMMFWYRQQPGQSLTLIATANQGSEATYESGFVIDKFPISRPNLTFSTLTVSNMSPEDSSIYLCSVDRNEKLFFGSGTQLSVL.

This chain connects TRBV5-6 to TRBJ1-2, with TRBD1 matching over 7 bases. Germline assignment: CDR1 SGHDT and CDR2 YYEEEE. Germline trimming cut 4 bases from V and 4 bases from J; bases unmatched to any gene: 7. This CDR3 spans 14 amino acids. In nucleotides, the CDR3 is TGTGCCAGCAGCCGGACAGGACAGCGCTATGGCTACACCTTC. It is translated as CASSRTGQRYGYTF.

This chain joins TRBV10-3 and TRBJ2-3, with TRBD1 matching 12 bases. The germline CDR1 and CDR2 sequences are ENHRY and SYGVKD. V lost 6 bases to trimming and J lost 6 bases; unmatched junction nucleotides: 4. The CDR3 loop spans 14 amino acids. The CDR3 loop is CAIRTGTGGDTQYF. The DNA for the CDR3 is TGTGCCATCAGGACCGGGACAGGGGGCGATACGCAGTATTTT.

This clone has just a few counts. The V and J genes are TRBV29-1 and TRBJ2-2; no clear D gene. Germline V gene lookup returns CDR1 SQVTM and CDR2 ANQGSEA. V was clipped by 6 bases and J by 5 bases, with 13 bases between them. This CDR3 has 13 amino acids. The CDR3 is CSVATRFTGELFF. The CDR3 DNA sequence: TGCAGCGTGGCAACGAGGTTTACCGGGGAGCTGTTTTTT.

Only one count was recorded for this clone. The chain employs TRBV5-1 and TRBJ2-5; D assignment may be TRBD1 or TRBD2 (5 bases each). The V end was cut by 0 bases, the J end by 2 bases, with 8 bases between. The CDR3 sequence is 14 residues long. Germline V gene sequence: CDR1 SGHRS, CDR2 YFSETQ. Here the CDR3 DNA reads TGCGCCAGCAGCTTGGAAGGGACGCAAGAGACCCAGTACTTC. Amino acids: CASSLEGTQETQYF.

In this sample, this clone turned up a few times. This chain connects TRBV6-5 to TRBJ2-7; D possibly corresponds to TRBD2 (5 bases). V lost 5 bases and J lost 3, with 8 bases in between. Germline V gene lookup returns CDR1 MNHEY and CDR2 SVGAGI. The CDR3 has 12 residues. The CDR3 DNA sequence: TGTGCCAGCAGTGACTACAGCTACGAGCAGTACTTC. It specifies CASSDYSYEQYF.

This chain links TRBV27 with TRBJ2-7, with D possibly TRBD1 on 5 matching bases. V lost 5 bases, J lost 0 bases, and 11 bases lay in between. The CDR3 is 14 amino acids. Germline CDR1 and CDR2: MNHEY and SMNVEV (reference sequence). The CDR3 DNA is TGTGCCAGCAGTGTGTCTAGGGGCTCCTACGAGCAGTACTTC. Translation: CASSVSRGSYEQYF.

V and J are TRBV7-2 and TRBJ2-5; TRBD1 might be the D (6 bases). Trimming removed 0 bases at V and 3 bases at J, with 11 bases between. The CDR3 contains 15 residues. The germline V gene encodes CDR1 SGHTA and CDR2 FQGNSA. CDR3 nucleotides: TGTGCCAGCAGCTTAGCTACAGGGACCAAAGAGACCCAGTACTTC. Its protein is CASSLATGTKETQYF.

The genes are TRBV4-1 and TRBJ2-5; 7 bases line up with TRBD1. The CDR3 consists of 18 residues. V lost 0 bases and J lost 0; bases outside the gene matches: 10. Germline lookup yields CDR1 MGHRA and CDR2 YSYEKL. The CDR3 bases are TGCGCCAGCAGCCAAGAATCAAGGGCCGGGACAGACCAAGAGACCCAGTACTTC. This sequence encodes CASSQESRAGTDQETQYF.

In this sample, this clone turned up once. CDR3 DNA sequence: TGTGCCAGCAGTTACGACAGGGGGCTCAACTATGGCTACACCTTC. This codes for CASSYDRGLNYGYTF. V gene TRBV6-5 combines with J gene TRBJ1-2; 10 nucleotides line up with TRBD1. Trimming cost V 2 bases and J 2 bases; bases outside gene matches: 2. The CDR3 runs to 15 residues. The germline V gene encodes CDR1 MNHEY and CDR2 SVGAGI.

This clone was observed once. The chain couples TRBV10-3 to TRBJ1-6; 8 bases line up with TRBD1. The CDR3 totals 15 residues. The V gene's germline CDR1 is ENHRY and CDR2 SYGVKD. Unmatched junction bases numbered 7, after V lost 5 bases and J lost 7 bases. Here the CDR3 DNA reads TGTGCCATCAGTACATCAGGGGGCGGGAATTCACCCCTCCACTTT. Amino acids: CAISTSGGGNSPLHF.

This clone has more than one count but fewer than ten. The chain employs TRBV19 and TRBJ1-5, with 10 bases matching TRBD1. J gave up 5 bases and V 6 bases, and 7 bases lay outside the gene matches. Germline assignment: CDR1 LNHDA and CDR2 SQIVND (reference sequence). The length of the CDR3 is 15 residues. CDR3 amino acids: CASSPWTGGDQPQHF. The DNA of the CDR3 is TGTGCCAGTAGCCCCTGGACAGGGGGTGATCAGCCCCAGCATTTT.

The V call is TRBV2, the J call TRBJ2-2; D may be TRBD2 (5 bases). Trimming removed 3 bases from V and 4 bases from J, with 9 bases in between. In germline, CDR1 is SNHLY, CDR2 FYNNEI. This CDR3 has 14 residues. In DNA, the CDR3 is TGTGCCAGCAGTGAGGGAGTCCCCACCGGGGAGCTGTTTTTT. This encodes CASSEGVPTGELFF.

This clone was detected only a few times. This chain connects TRBV4-1 to TRBJ1-2; 10 nucleotides agree with TRBD1. Unmatched junction bases numbered 7, after V lost 4 bases and J lost 8 bases. This CDR3 comprises 14 residues. Germline lookup yields CDR1 MGHRA and CDR2 YSYEKL. CDR3 amino acids: CASSRQGAKRGYTF. DNA for the CDR3: TGCGCCAGCAGCCGACAGGGGGCGAAAAGGGGCTACACCTTC.

The table lists this clone with a few counts. The V gene is TRBV10-3, the J gene TRBJ2-7; D gene unclear. The CDR3 contains 15 residues. CDR1 and CDR2 (germline): ENHRY, SYGVKD. Trimming pared 0 bases from V and 0 bases from J, leaving 9 bases between. CDR3 sequence: CAISESLVSSYEQYF. CDR3 nucleotides: TGTGCCATCAGTGAGTCGCTGGTAAGCTCCTACGAGCAGTACTTC.

The chain recombines TRBV5-6 with TRBJ2-3; no firm D call. The germline V and J ends were trimmed by 4 bases and 3 bases, with 21 bases remaining between them. The CDR3 covers 17 residues. CDR1 and CDR2 (germline): SGHDT, YYEEEE. The CDR3 is CASSRKRTPMLTDTQYF. In nucleotides, the CDR3 is TGTGCCAGCAGCCGGAAACGAACTCCGATGCTTACAGATACGCAGTATTTT.

The chain links TRBV4-3 to TRBJ2-3, with TRBD2 as a possible D gene (6 bases). The CDR3 has 17 amino acids. The germline V gene has CDR1 LGHNA and CDR2 YSLEER. V was trimmed by 3 bases and J by 5 bases, leaving 21 bases between them. In DNA form, the CDR3 reads TGCGCCAGCAGCCACATTGAGGGGCGGGGAGATGGAGATACGCAGTATTTT. Protein sequence: CASSHIEGRGDGDTQYF.